This T cell receptor beta chain appears in the sequencing data of a study of vaccination and CD4 T cells after COVID-19. The trim removed 4 bases at V and 2 bases at J, leaving 8 bases unmatched. CDR1 and CDR2 (germline): SGHRS, YFSETQ. This CDR3 region has 16 residues. CD4+ T cells that had been cultured provided DNA sequenced with the Oncomine TCR Beta short-read assay. TCRdb redid the calling of the PCR reads with MiXCR, one entry per CDR3 protein. The table records 5,000 to 8,000 distinct CDR3 sequences, less than 55% of them present only once. Noted treatment: approximately nine-day PBMC culture with coronavirus spike peptide pools or control peptides (ViraFEST assay). Pre-COVID-19 pandemic sampling (2011-2018) yielded the unexposed donor's CD4+ T cells. As to this clonotype: Its specificity is not known.

The chain carries TRBV5-1 and TRBJ2-7; 11 bases map to TRBD2. Material: CD4+ T cells from blood, cultured in vitro. The clonotype originates from a human donor in good health. As DNA, the CDR3 is TGCGCCAGCAGCATTAGCGGGAGGGCCAGGGCCTACGAGCAGTACTTC. It is translated as CASSISGRARAYEQYF.